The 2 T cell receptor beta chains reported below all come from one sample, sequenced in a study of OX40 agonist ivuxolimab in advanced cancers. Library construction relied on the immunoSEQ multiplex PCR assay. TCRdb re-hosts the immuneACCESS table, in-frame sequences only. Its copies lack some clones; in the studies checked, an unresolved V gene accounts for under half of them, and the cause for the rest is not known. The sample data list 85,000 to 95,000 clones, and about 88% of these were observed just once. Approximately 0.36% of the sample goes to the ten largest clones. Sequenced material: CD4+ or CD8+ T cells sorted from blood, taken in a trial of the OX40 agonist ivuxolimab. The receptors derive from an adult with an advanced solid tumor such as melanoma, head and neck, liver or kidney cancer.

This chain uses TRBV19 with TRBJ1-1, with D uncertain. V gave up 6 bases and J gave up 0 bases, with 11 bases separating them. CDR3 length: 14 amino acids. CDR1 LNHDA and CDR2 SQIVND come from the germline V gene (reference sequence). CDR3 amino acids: CASREDRMNTEAFF. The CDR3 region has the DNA TGTGCCAGTAGGGAGGACCGAATGAACACTGAAGCTTTCTTT.

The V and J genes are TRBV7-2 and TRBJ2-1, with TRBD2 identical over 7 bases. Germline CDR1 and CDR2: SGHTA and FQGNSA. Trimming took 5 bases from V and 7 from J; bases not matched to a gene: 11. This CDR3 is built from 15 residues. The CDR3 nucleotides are TGTGCCAGCAGCCAAATTGCACTCGGGGGGAATGAGCAGTTCTTC. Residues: CASSQIALGGNEQFF.